This T cell receptor (beta chain) was recorded in a study of blood T cell repertoires in COVID-19. Study-level background: Acute and convalescent COVID-19 samples came from the United States, Italy and Spain. T cells, B-cell-depleted T cells, or PBMCs provided the cDNA or gDNA that served as material.

CDR1 is SGHKS, CDR2 YYEKEE, per germline (reference sequence). The CDR3 is made up of 15 amino acids. Trimming took 4 bases from V and 6 from J, leaving 16 bases between them. This clone has only one observation. Patients in Seattle were enrolled during active infection, then followed longitudinally. Measured with immunoSEQ multiplex PCR; TCRdb has only the in-frame clones, and not every one. The sample holds about 250,000 clones, nearly 90% seen once. The rearrangement joins TRBV5-5 to TRBJ1-4; a weak D match, TRBD1 (6 bases). The TCR sequence derives from a woman in her fifties or sixties with COVID-19, enrolled during active disease. The material sequenced was peripheral blood. CDR3 loop: CASSPTRQEDEKLFF. In DNA form, the CDR3 reads TGTGCCAGCAGCCCAACACGACAGGAGGATGAAAAACTGTTTTTT.